This T cell receptor beta chain was captured by sequencing in a study of blood T cell repertoires in COVID-19. Across the whole study: Collection of acute and convalescent COVID-19 samples took place in the United States, Italy and Spain. From T cells, B-cell-depleted T cells, or PBMCs came the material, which was cDNA or gDNA.

The protocol was immunoSEQ multiplex PCR, while the TCRdb copy is restricted to in-frame clones and leaves out a portion. Found here are 84,000 or so clones, about four fifths of them singletons; the top ten hold more than 1%. This clonotype originated in a woman at least 80 years old with acute or convalescent COVID-19. Sequenced: peripheral blood.

CDR3 in DNA: TGTGCCAGCAGCGTAAGCGGGAGAGGGACCGGGGAGCTGTTTTTT. Protein product: CASSVSGRGTGELFF. V gene TRBV2 combines with J gene TRBJ2-2; 8 bases align to TRBD2. V shed 6 bases and J 5 bases; nucleotides not matched to a gene: 8. CDR1 and CDR2 (germline): SNHLY, FYNNEI. The CDR3 extends over 15 amino acids.